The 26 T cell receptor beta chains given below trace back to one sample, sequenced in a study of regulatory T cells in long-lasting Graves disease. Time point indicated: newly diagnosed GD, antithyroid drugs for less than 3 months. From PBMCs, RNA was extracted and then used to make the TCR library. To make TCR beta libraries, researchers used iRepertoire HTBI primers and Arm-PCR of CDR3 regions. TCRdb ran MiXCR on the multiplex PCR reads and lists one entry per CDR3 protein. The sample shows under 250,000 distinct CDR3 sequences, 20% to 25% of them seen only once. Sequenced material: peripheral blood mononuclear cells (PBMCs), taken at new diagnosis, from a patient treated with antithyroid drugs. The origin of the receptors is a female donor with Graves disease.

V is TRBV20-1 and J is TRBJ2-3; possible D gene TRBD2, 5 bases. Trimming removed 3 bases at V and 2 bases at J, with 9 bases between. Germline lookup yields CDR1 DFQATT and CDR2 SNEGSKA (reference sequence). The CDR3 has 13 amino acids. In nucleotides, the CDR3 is TGCAGTGCTAGGGAGGTAGACACAGATACGCAGTATTTT. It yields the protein CSAREVDTDTQYF.

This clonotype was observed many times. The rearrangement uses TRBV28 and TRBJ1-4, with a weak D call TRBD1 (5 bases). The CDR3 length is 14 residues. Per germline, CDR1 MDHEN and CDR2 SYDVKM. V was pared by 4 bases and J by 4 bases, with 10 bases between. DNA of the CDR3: TGTGCCAGCAGTTGGGGGACGGGTAATGAAAAACTGTTTTTT. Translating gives CASSWGTGNEKLFF.

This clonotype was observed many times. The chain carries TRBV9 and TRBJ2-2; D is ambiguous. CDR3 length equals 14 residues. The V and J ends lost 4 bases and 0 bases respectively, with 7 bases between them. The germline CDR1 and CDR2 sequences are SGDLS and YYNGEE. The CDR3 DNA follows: TGTGCCAGCAGCTTCGGGCCGAACACCGGGGAGCTGTTTTTT. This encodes CASSFGPNTGELFF.

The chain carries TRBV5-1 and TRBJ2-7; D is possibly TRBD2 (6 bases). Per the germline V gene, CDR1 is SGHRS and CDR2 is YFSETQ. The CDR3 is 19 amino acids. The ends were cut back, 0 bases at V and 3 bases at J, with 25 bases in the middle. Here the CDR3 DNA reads TGCGCCAGCAGCTTGGGTATAACTACCCGGGACTCAAACATCTACGAGCAGTACTTC. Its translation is CASSLGITTRDSNIYEQYF.

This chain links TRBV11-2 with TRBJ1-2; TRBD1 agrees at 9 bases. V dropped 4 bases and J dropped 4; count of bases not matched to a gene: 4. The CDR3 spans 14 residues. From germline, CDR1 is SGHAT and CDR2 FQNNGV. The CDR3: CASSSLTGGYGYTF. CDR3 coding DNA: TGTGCCAGCAGCTCACTGACAGGGGGCTATGGCTACACCTTC.

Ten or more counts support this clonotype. This CDR3 reads CSARGQGFGETQYF. CDR3 nucleotide sequence: TGCAGCGCAAGGGGACAGGGCTTTGGAGAGACCCAGTACTTC. V is TRBV29-1 and J is TRBJ2-5; 9 bases are a match to TRBD1. The CDR3 covers 14 residues. Germline V CDR1 and CDR2: SQVTM, ANQGSEA. V gave up 7 bases and J gave up 4 bases; unmatched junction bases: 10.

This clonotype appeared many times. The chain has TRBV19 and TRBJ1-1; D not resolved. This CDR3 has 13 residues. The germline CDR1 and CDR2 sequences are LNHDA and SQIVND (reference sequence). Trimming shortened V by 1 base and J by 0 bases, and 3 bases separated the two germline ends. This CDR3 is CASSIGMNTEAFF. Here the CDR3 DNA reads TGTGCCAGTAGTATAGGGATGAACACTGAAGCTTTCTTT.

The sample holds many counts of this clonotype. CDR3: CASGLDRGSYEQYF. The CDR3 DNA follows: TGTGCCAGCGGACTTGACAGGGGCTCCTACGAGCAGTACTTC. This chain connects TRBV7-2 to TRBJ2-7; 8 bases are a match to TRBD1. From germline, CDR1 is SGHTA and CDR2 FQGNSA. CDR3 length: 14 amino acids. Trimming took 8 bases from V and 0 from J; bases not matched to a gene: 6.

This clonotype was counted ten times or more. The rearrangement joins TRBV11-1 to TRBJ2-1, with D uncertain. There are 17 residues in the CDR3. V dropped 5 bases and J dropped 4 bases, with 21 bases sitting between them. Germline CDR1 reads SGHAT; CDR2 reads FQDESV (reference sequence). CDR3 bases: TGTGCCAGCAGCGCACAATTAGGTTCAGGTCCTTACAATGAGCAGTTCTTC. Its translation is CASSAQLGSGPYNEQFF. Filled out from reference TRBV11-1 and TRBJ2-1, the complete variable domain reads EAEVAQSPRYKITEKSQAVAFWCDPISGHATLYWYRQILGQGPELLVQFQDESVVDDSQLPKDRFSAERLKGVDSTLKIQPAELGDSAMYLCASSAQLGSGPYNEQFFGPGTRLTVL.

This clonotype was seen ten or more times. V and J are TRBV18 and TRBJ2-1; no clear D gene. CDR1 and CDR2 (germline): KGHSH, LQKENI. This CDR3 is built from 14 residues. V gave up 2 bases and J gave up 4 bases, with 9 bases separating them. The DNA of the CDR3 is TGTGCCAGCTCACCATTCAAGGATTACAATGAGCAGTTCTTC. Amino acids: CASSPFKDYNEQFF. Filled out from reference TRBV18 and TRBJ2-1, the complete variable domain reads NAGVMQNPRHLVRRRGQEARLRCSPMKGHSHVYWYRQLPEEGLKFMVYLQKENIIDESGMPKERFSAEFPKEGPSILRIQQVVRGDSAAYFCASSPFKDYNEQFFGPGTRLTVL.

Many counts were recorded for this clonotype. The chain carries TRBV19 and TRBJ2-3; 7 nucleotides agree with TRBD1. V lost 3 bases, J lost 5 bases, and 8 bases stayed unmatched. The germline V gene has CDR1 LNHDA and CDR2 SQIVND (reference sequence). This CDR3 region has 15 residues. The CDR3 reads CASSIPQGERDTQYF. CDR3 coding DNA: TGTGCCAGTAGTATCCCCCAGGGGGAGCGAGATACGCAGTATTTT.

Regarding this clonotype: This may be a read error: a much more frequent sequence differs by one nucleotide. Here the CDR3 reads CASSEARRTEAFF. The CDR3 nucleotides read TGTGCCAGCAGTGAAGCGCGACGCACTGAAGCTTTCTTT. The genes are TRBV6-1 and TRBJ1-1, with D uncertain. This CDR3 comprises 13 residues. V gave up 0 bases and J gave up 4 bases, with 6 bases separating them. Germline assignment: CDR1 MNHNS and CDR2 SASEGT.

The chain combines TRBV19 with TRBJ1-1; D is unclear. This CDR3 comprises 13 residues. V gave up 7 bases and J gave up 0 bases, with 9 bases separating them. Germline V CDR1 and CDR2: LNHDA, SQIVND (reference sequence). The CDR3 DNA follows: TGTGCCAGTAACGAAGTAATGAACACTGAAGCTTTCTTT. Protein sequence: CASNEVMNTEAFF. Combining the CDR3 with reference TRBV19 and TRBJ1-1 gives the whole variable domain DGGITQSPKYLFRKEGQNVTLSCEQNLNHDAMYWYRQDPGQGLRLIYYSQIVNDFQKGDIAEGYSVSREKKESFPLTVTSAQKNPTAFYLCASNEVMNTEAFFGQGTRLTVV.

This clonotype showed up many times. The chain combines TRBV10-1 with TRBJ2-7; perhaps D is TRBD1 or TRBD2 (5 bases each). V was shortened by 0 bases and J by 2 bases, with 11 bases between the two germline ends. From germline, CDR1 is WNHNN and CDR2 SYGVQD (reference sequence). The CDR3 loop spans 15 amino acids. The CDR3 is CASSESGAAPYEQYF. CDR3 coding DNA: TGCGCCAGCAGTGAGTCCGGGGCGGCCCCCTACGAGCAGTACTTC.

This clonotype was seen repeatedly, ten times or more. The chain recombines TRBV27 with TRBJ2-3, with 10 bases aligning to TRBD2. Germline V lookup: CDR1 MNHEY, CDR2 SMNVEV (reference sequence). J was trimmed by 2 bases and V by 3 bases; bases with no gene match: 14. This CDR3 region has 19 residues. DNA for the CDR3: TGTGCCAGCAGTTTTTTGCTAGCGGGGGCCCTACTTAACACAGATACGCAGTATTTT. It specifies CASSFLLAGALLNTDTQYF.

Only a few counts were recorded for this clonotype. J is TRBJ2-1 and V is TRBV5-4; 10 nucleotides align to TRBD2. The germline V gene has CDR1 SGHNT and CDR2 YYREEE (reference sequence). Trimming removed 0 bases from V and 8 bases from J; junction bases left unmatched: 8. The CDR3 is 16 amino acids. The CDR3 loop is CASSLGAPSGSDEQFF. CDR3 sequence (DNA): TGTGCCAGCAGCTTGGGGGCCCCTAGCGGGAGTGATGAGCAGTTCTTC.

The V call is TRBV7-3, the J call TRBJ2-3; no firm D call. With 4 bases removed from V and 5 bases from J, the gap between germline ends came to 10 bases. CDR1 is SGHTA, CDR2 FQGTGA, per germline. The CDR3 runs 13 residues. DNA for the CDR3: TGTGCCAGCAGCTCCCACTCCCGAGATACGCAGTATTTT. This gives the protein CASSSHSRDTQYF.

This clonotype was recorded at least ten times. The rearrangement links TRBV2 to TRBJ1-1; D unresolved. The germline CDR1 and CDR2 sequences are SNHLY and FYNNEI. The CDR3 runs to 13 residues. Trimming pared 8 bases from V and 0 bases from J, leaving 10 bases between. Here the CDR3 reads CASATGMNTEAFF. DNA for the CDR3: TGTGCCAGCGCGACGGGAATGAACACTGAAGCTTTCTTT.

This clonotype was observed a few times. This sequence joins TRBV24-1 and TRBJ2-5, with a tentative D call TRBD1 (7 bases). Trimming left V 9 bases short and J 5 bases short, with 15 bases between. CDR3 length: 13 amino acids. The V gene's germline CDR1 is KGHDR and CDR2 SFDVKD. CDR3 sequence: CATGGPRGETQYF. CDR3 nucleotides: TGTGCCACCGGGGGGCCCAGGGGGGAGACCCAGTACTTC.

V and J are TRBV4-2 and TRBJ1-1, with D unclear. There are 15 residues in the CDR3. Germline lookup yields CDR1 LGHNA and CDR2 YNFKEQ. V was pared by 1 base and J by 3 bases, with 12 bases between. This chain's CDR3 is CASSQGSGRDTEAFF. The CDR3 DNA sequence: TGTGCCAGCAGCCAAGGGTCCGGGAGGGACACTGAAGCTTTCTTT.

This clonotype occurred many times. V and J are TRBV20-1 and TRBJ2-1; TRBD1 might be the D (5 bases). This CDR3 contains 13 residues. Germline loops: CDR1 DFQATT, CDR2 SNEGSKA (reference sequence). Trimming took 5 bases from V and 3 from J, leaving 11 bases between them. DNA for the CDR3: TGCAGTGCTGGAGTTGACAGCTACAATGAGCAGTTCTTC. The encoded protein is CSAGVDSYNEQFF.

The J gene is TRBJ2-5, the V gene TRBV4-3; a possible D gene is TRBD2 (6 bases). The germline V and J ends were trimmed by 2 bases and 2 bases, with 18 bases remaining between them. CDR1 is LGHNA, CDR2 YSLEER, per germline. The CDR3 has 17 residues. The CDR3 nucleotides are TGCGCCAGCAGCCAAACCTATTCTAGCGCTCTACAAGAGACCCAGTACTTC. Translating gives CASSQTYSSALQETQYF.

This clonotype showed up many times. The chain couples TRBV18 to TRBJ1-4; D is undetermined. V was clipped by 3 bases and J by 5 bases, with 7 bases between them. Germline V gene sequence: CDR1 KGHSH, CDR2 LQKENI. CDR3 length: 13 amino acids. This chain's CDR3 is CASSPHANEKLFF. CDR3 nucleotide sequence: TGTGCCAGCTCACCCCACGCAAATGAAAAACTGTTTTTT.

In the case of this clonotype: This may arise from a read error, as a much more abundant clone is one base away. The CDR3 reads CASSADNTEAFF. CDR3 nucleotide sequence: TGTGCCAGCAGCGCGGACAACACTGAAGCTTTCTTT. This chain joins TRBV2 and TRBJ1-1; no firm D call. Trimming took off 6 bases at V and 2 bases at J, with 7 bases between the two ends. Germline V gives CDR1 SNHLY, CDR2 FYNNEI. This CDR3 region has 12 residues. The full variable domain, in which reference TRBV2 and TRBJ1-1 provide the parts outside the CDR3, is EPEVTQTPSHQVTQMGQEVILRCVPISNHLYFYWYRQILGQKVEFLVSFYNNEISEKSEIFDDQFSVERPDGSNFTLKIRSTKLEDSAMYFCASSADNTEAFFGQGTRLTVV.

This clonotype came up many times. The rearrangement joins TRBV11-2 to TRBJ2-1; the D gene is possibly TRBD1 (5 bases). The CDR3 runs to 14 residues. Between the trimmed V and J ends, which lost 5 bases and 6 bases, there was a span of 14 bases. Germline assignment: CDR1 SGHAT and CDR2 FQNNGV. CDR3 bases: TGTGCCAGCAGCAACCAGGGAACCGGCAATGAGCAGTTCTTC. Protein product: CASSNQGTGNEQFF.

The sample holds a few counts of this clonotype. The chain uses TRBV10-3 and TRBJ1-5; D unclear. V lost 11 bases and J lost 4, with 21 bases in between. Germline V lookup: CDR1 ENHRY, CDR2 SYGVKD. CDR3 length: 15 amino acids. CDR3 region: CAPYKGPEANQPQHF. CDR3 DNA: TGTGCCCCCTATAAAGGCCCGGAGGCAAATCAGCCCCAGCATTTT.